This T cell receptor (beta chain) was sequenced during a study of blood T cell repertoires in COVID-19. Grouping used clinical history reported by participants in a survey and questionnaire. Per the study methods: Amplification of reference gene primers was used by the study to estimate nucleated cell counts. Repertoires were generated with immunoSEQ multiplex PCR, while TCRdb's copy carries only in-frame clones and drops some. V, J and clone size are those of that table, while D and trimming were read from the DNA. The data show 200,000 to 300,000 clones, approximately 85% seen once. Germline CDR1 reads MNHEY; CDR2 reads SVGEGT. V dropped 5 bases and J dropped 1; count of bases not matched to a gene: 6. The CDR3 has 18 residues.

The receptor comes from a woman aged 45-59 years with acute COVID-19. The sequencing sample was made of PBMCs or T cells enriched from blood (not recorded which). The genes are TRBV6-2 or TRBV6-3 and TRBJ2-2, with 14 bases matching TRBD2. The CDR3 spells CASSKQGLAGVNTGELFF. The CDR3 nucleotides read TGTGCCAGCAGTAAACAGGGACTAGCGGGGGTGAACACCGGGGAGCTGTTTTTT.